The T cell receptor (beta chain) under discussion was sequenced for a study of OX40 agonist ivuxolimab in advanced cancers. Study information: Patients undergoing dose escalation presented with hepatocellular carcinoma, melanoma, renal cell or head and neck cancer.

This clone was seen a handful of times. TCRdb keeps only in-frame clones here, not all; method: immunoSEQ multiplex PCR. Seen here are under 85,000 clones, 88% observed once, and the top ten hold roughly 0.44%. The clonotype originates from an adult with an advanced solid tumor such as melanoma, head and neck, liver or kidney cancer. The sequencing here drew on CD4+ or CD8+ T cells sorted from blood, taken in a trial of the OX40 agonist ivuxolimab.

The CDR3 nucleotides read TGTGCCATCAGTGAGGGAGTGTGGGGGGGCAATGAGCAGTTCTTC. Its protein is CAISEGVWGGNEQFF. V is TRBV10-3 and J is TRBJ2-1, with 7 bases fitting TRBD2. CDR3 length: 15 amino acids. Germline loops: CDR1 ENHRY, CDR2 SYGVKD. After removal of 2 bases from V and 6 bases from J, the junction contained 7 bases not matched to a gene.